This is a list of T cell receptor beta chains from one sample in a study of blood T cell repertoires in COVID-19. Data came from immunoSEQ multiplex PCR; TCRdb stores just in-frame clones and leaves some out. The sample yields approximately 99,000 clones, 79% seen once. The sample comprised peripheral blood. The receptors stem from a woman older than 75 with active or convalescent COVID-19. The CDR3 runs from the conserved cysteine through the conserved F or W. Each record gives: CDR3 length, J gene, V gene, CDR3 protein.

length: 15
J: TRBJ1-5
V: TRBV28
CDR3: CASKTGGLFNQPQHF

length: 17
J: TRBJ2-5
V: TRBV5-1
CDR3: CASSLGTSGRTQETQYF

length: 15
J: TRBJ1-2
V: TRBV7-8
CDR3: CASSLAMGSRYGYTF

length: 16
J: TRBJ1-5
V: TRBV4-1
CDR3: CASSQEGTRSNQPQHF

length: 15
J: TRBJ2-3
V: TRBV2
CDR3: CASTRRWGSGNLKYF

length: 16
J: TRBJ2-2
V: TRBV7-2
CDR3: CASSPLRAGGRGELFF

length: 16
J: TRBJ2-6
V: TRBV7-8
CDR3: CASSLQGGLGANVLTF

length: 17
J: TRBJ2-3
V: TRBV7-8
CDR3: CASSLFRASGSTDTQYF

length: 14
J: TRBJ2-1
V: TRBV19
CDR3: CASIGTGDYNEQFF

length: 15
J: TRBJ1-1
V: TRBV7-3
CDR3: CASSLIGGAYTEAFF

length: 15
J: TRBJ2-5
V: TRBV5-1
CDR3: CASSGGTSGTETQYF

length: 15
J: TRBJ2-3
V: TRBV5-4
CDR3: CASSFGGPGTDTQYF

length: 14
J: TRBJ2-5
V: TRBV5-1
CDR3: CASSLGLAGETQYF

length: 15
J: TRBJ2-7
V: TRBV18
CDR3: CASSSSGTGGPEQYF

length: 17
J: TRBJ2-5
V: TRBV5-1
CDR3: CASSLTARTSGRETQYF

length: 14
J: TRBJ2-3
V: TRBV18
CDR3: CASSPTSGTDTQYF

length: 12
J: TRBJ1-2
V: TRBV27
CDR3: CASSSRHWGYTF

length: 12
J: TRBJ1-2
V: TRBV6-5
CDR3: CASREGRFGYTF

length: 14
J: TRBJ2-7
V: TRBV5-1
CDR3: CASSSGFESYEQYF

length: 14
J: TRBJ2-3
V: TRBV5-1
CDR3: CASSLVQGGDTQYF

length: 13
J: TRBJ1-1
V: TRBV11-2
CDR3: CASSLTTNTEAFF

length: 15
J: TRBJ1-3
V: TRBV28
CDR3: CASRPNRGTGNTIYF

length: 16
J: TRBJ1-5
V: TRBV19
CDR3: CASSQPGQGAGQPQHF

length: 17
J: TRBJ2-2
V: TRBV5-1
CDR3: CASSWRTSGRETGELFF

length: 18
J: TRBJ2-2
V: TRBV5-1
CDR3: CASSSTLNRGHLTGELFF

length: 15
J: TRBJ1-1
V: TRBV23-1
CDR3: CASSQTRGLNTEAFF

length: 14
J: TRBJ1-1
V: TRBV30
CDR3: CAWTGTGGYTEAFF

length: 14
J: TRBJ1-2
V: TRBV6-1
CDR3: CASSEATQNYGYTF

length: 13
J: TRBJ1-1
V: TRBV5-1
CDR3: CASSPQGWTEAFF

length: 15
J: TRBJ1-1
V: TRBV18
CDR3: CASSPEQGARTEAFF

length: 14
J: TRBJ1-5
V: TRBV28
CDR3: CASSQGVLTQPQHF

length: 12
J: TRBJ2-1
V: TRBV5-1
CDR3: CASSLTVDEQFF

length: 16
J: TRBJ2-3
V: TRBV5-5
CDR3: CASSGEDRGLADTQYF

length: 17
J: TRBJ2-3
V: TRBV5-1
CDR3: CASSSSPRTSVVDTQYF

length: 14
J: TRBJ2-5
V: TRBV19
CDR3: CASNTGTEQETQYF

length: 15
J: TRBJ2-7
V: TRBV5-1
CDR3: CASTGLAGGPSEQYF

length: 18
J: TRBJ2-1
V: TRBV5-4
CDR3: CASSLGRDRGRFYNEQFF

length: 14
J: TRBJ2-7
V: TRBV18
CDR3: CASSPLAGEDEQYF

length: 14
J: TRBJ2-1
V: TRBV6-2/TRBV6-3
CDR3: CASSIPGLAFEQFF

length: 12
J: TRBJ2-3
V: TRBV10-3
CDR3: CAIGAPTDTQYF

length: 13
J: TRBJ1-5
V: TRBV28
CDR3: CASRNQGNQPQHF